This T cell receptor (beta chain) was recovered during a study of T cell changes during pregnancy in multiple sclerosis. Sequencing was performed with immunoSEQ multiplex PCR; in TCRdb, only in-frame clones are kept and a portion is missing. The repertoire holds 35,000 to 55,000 clones, with roughly 92% as singletons. In its sample, this clone was seen once. The CDR3 contains 15 residues. CDR1 and CDR2 (germline): SGHTA, FQGNSA. V was trimmed by 10 bases and J by 1 base, leaving 14 bases between them. The chain employs TRBV7-2 and TRBJ2-6, with D tentatively TRBD1 (6 bases). The source material was peripheral blood. The TCR originated in a female donor with multiple sclerosis, enrolled in a pregnancy study. CDR3 sequence reads: CAIRPGASGANVLTF. The CDR3 DNA sequence: TGTGCCATCCGTCCAGGGGCGTCTGGGGCCAACGTCCTGACTTTC.